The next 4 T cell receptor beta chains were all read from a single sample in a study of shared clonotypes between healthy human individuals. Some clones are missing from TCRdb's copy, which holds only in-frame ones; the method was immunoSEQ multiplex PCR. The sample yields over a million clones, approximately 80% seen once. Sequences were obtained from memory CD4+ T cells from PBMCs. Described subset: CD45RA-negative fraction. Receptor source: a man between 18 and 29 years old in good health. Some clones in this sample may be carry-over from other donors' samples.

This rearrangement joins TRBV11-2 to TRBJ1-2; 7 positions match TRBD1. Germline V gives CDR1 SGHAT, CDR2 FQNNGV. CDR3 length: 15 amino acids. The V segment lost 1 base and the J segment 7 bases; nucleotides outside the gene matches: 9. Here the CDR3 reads CASSLAGQVGFGYTF. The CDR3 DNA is TGTGCCAGCAGCTTAGCAGGACAGGTGGGGTTTGGCTACACCTTC.

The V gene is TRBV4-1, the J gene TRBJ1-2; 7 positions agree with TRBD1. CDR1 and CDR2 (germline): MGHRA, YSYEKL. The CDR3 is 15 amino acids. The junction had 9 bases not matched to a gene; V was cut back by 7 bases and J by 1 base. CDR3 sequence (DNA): TGCGCCAGCACCCAGGGGGTCCTAGGTAACTATGGCTACACCTTC. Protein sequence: CASTQGVLGNYGYTF.

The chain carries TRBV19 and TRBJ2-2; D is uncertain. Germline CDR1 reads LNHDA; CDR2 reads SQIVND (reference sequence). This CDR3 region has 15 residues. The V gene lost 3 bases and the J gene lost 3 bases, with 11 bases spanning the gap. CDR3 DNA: TGTGCCAGTAGTATTTGGGGTAAAGACACCGGGGAGCTGTTTTTT. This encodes CASSIWGKDTGELFF.

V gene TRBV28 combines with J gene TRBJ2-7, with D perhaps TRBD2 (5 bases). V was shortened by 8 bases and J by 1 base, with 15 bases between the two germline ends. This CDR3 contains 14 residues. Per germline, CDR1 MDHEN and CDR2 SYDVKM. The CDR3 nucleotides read TGTGCCAGCTCAAGATTGAGGACTTCCTACGAGCAGTACTTC. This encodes CASSRLRTSYEQYF.